The rows below give T cell receptor beta chains drawn from one sample of a study of blood T cell repertoires in COVID-19. Method: immunoSEQ multiplex PCR; TCRdb's copy keeps in-frame clones and lacks some. The sample carries 150,000 to 200,000 clones, 90% recorded once. The sample was peripheral blood. The receptors stem from a man aged 50 to 60 with acute or convalescent COVID-19. CDR3s include the opening cysteine and the closing phenylalanine or tryptophan.

J: TRBJ2-1
V: TRBV11-3
length: 17
CDR3: CASSIGHTGRDYNEQFF

J: TRBJ1-5
V: TRBV7-8
length: 16
CDR3: CASSLLGGAYNQPQHF

J: TRBJ1-1
V: TRBV27
length: 13
CDR3: CASSFGGGTEAFF

J: TRBJ2-3
V: TRBV18
length: 16
CDR3: CASSPPLGGSTDTQYF

J: TRBJ2-1
V: TRBV24-1
length: 15
CDR3: CATSPTGGSYNEQFF

J: TRBJ2-7
V: TRBV3-1/TRBV3-2
length: 14
CDR3: CASSHTQANYEQYF

J: TRBJ1-2
V: TRBV12-3/TRBV12-4
length: 13
CDR3: CASFGSRGYGYTF

J: TRBJ1-4
V: TRBV6-5
length: 16
CDR3: CASSYSRDRENEKLFF

J: TRBJ1-5
V: TRBV9
length: 13
CDR3: CASSVDGEQPQHF

J: TRBJ1-4
V: TRBV4-1
length: 16
CDR3: CASSQDGTGPNEKLFF

J: TRBJ1-2
V: TRBV7-2
length: 15
CDR3: CASSLVLGIDYGYTF

J: TRBJ1-3
V: TRBV6-1
length: 14
CDR3: CASSEAGGSNTIYF

J: TRBJ1-3
V: TRBV28
length: 15
CDR3: CASSQADRAGNTIYF

J: TRBJ1-1
V: TRBV11-2
length: 13
CDR3: CASSLSSNTEAFF

J: TRBJ2-7
V: TRBV27
length: 15
CDR3: CASSLWTSGPYEQYF

J: TRBJ1-1
V: TRBV5-1
length: 15
CDR3: CASSLEGQTSTEAFF

J: TRBJ2-5
V: TRBV7-9
length: 16
CDR3: CATSISGQGARETQYF

J: TRBJ1-5
V: TRBV5-5
length: 15
CDR3: CASSLGTGGGQPQHF

J: TRBJ2-3
V: TRBV12-5
length: 14
CDR3: CASGLGRGTDTQYF

J: TRBJ1-2
V: TRBV7-8
length: 17
CDR3: CASSLGAGTGNNYGYTF

J: TRBJ2-5
V: TRBV7-2
length: 14
CDR3: CASSPRVGRETQYF

J: TRBJ1-5
V: TRBV2
length: 15
CDR3: CASNSGTALNQPQHF

J: TRBJ2-1
V: TRBV12-3/TRBV12-4
length: 11
CDR3: CASSLFNEQFF

J: TRBJ2-7
V: TRBV14
length: 16
CDR3: CASSAGTSPPIYEQYF

J: TRBJ2-5
V: TRBV18
length: 14
CDR3: CASSPGQGQETQYF

J: TRBJ1-4
V: TRBV19
length: 14
CDR3: CASSRSTLNEKLFF

J: TRBJ2-1
V: TRBV27
length: 15
CDR3: CASSLVQGAKGEQFF

J: TRBJ2-4
V: TRBV4-3
length: 20
CDR3: CASSQEVAGGPVLTKNIQYF

J: TRBJ2-2
V: TRBV7-6
length: 19
CDR3: CASSGKTSGGARSTGELFF

J: TRBJ1-2
V: TRBV9
length: 15
CDR3: CASSLNPDRTDGYTF

J: TRBJ2-5
V: TRBV5-6
length: 15
CDR3: CASSLGLAGQETQYF

J: TRBJ1-2
V: TRBV4-1
length: 14
CDR3: CASSPSTGNYGYTF

J: TRBJ2-4
V: TRBV5-1
length: 18
CDR3: CASSLWPPTTLAKNIQYF

J: TRBJ2-6
V: TRBV28
length: 14
CDR3: CAAGASAGANVLTF

J: TRBJ1-2
V: TRBV9
length: 17
CDR3: CASSSTPGLRNDYGYTF